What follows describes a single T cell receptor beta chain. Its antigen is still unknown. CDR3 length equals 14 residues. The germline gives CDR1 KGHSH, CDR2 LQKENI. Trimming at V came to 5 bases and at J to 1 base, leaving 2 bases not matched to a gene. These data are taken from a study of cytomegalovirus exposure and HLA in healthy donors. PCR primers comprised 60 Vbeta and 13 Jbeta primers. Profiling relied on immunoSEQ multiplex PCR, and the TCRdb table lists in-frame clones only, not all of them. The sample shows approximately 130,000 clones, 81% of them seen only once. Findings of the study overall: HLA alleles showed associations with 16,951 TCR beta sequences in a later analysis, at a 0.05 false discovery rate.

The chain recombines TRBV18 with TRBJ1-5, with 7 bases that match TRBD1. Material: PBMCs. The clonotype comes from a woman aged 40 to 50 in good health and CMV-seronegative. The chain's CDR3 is CASSGQASNQPQHF. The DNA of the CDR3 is TGTGCCAGCTCAGGACAGGCGAGCAATCAGCCCCAGCATTTT.